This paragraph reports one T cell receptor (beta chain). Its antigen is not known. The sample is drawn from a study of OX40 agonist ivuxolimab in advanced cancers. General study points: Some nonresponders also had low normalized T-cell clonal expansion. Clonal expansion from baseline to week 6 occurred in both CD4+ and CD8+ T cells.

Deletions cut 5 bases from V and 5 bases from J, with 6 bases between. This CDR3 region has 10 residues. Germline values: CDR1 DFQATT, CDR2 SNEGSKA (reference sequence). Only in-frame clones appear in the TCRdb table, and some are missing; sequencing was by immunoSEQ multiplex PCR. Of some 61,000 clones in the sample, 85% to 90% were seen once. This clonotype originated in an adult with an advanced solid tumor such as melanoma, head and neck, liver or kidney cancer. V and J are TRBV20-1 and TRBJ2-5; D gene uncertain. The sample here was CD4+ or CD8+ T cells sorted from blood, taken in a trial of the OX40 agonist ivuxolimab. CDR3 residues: CSAGGETQYF. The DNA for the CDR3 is TGCAGTGCTGGCGGCGAGACCCAGTACTTC.